This T cell receptor (beta chain) was sequenced for a study of T cell responses to AZD1222 COVID-19 vaccine. The assay was immunoSEQ multiplex PCR, and TCRdb's table has in-frame clones only and misses some. Altogether some 200,000 clones are present, around 90% being singletons, with the ten largest covering approximately 4%. The CDR3 spans 13 residues. Germline loops: CDR1 MNHEY, CDR2 SMNVEV (reference sequence). V was cut by 4 bases and J by 10 bases, with 16 bases left in between. Study observations and caveats: Baseline antibody screening turned up just a handful of seropositive AZD1222 recipients. Sampling that yielded the repertoires occurred only after the peak T cell response.

The sample holds one count of this clone. Its specificity is not known. This rearrangement joins TRBV27 to TRBJ1-1; D may be TRBD1 (6 bases). This sample comprised peripheral blood, obtained 28 days after the second dose of the MenACWY control vaccine. This TCR came from an adult who received the MenACWY meningococcal vaccine as a control. CDR3 in amino acids: CASSSSSEGVAFF. The CDR3 region has the DNA TGTGCCAGCAGTTCGTCCTCGGAGGGGGTAGCTTTCTTT.